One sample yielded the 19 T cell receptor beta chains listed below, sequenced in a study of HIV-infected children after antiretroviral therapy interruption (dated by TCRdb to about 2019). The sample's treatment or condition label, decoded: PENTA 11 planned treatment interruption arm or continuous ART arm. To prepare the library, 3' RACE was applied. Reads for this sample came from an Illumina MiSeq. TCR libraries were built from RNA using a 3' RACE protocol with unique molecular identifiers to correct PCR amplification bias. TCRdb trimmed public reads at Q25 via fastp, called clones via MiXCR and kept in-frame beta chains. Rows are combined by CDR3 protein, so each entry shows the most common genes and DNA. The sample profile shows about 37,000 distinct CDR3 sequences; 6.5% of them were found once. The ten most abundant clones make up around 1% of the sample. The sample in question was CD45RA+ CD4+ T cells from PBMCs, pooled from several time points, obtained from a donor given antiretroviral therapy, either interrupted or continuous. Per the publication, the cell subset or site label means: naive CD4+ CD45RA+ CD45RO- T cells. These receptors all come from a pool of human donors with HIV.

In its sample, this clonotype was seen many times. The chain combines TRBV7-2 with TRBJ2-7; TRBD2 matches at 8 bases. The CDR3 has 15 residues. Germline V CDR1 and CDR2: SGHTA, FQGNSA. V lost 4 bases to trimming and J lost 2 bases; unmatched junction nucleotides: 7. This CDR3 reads CASSSTTSATYEQYF. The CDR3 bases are TGTGCCAGCAGCTCGACGACTAGCGCAACCTACGAGCAGTACTTC.

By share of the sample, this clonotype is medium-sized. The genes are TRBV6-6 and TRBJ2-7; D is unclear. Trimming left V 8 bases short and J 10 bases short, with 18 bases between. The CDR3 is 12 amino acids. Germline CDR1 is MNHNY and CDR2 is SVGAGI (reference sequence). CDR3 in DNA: TGTGCCAGCGGTGATGCACAGTATGAACAGTACTTC. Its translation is CASGDAQYEQYF.

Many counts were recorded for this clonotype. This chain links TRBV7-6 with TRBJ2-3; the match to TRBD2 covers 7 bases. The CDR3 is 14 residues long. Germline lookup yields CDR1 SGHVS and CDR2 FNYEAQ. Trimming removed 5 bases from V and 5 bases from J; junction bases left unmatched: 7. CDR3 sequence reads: CASSALTGGDTQYF. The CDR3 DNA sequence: TGTGCCAGCAGCGCTCTGACGGGAGGAGATACGCAGTATTTT.

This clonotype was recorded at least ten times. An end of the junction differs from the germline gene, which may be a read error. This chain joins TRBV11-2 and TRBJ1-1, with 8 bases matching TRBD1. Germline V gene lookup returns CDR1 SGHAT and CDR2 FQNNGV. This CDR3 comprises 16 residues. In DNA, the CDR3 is TGTGCCAACAGCCACCGGCCAGGGGGCGGATACACTGAAGCTTTCTTT. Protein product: CANSHRPGGGYTEAFF. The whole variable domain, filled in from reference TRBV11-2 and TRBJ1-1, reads EAGVAQSPRYKIIEKRQSVAFWCNPISGHATLYWYQQILGQGPKLLIQFQNNGVVDDSQLPKDRFSAERLKGVDSTLKIQPAKLEDSAVYLCANSHRPGGGYTEAFFGQGTRLTVV.

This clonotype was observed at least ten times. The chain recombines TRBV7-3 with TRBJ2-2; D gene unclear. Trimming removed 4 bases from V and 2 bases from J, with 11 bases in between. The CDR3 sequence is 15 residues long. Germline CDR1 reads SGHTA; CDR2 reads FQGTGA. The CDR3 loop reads CASSSTSVNTGELFF. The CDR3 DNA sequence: TGTGCCAGCAGCTCAACCAGCGTTAACACCGGGGAGCTGTTTTTT. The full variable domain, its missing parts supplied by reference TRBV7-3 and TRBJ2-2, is GAGVSQTPSNKVTEKGKYVELRCDPISGHTALYWYRQSLGQGPEFLIYFQGTGAADDSGLPNDRFFAVRPEGSVSTLKIQRTERGDSAVYLCASSSTSVNTGELFFGEGSRLTVL.

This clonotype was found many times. The CDR3 sequence is CSASKVGTTQETQYF. CDR3 nucleotides: TGCAGTGCTAGTAAGGTGGGGACCACCCAAGAGACCCAGTACTTC. This rearrangement joins TRBV20-1 to TRBJ2-5; TRBD1 or TRBD2 may be the D gene (5 bases each). The ends were cut back, 3 bases at V and 1 base at J, with 15 bases in the middle. The CDR3 is 15 residues long. CDR1 is DFQATT and CDR2 is SNEGSKA in the germline V gene (reference sequence).

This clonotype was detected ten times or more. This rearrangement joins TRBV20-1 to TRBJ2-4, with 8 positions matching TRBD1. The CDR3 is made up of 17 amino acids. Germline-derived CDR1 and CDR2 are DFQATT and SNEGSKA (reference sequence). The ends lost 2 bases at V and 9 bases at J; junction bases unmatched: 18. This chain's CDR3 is CSARRGTTGVVRSIQYF. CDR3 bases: TGCAGTGCTAGACGGGGTACGACAGGGGTGGTTCGTAGCATTCAGTACTTC.

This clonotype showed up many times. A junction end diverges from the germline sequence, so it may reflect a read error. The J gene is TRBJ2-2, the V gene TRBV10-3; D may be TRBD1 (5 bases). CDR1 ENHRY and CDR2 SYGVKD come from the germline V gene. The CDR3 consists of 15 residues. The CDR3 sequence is CASGDGHANTGQLYF. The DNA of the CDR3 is TGTGCCAGCGGTGATGGACACGCAAACACCGGGCAGCTCTACTTT.

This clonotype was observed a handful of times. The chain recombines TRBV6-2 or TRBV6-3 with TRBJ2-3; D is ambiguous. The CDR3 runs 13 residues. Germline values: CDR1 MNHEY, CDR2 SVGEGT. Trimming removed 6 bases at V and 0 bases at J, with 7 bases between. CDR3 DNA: TGTGCCAGCAGGAAGTCTAGCACAGATACGCAGTATTTT. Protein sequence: CASRKSSTDTQYF.

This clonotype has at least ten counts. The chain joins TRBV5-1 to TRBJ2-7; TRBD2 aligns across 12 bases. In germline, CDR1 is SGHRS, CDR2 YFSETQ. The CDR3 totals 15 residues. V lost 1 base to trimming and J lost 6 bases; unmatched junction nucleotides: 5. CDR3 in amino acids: CASSLFLAGGGEQYF. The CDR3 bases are TGCGCCAGCAGCTTGTTCCTAGCGGGAGGGGGCGAGCAGTACTTC. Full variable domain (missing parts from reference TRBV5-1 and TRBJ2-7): KAGVTQTPRYLIKTRGQQVTLSCSPISGHRSVSWYQQTPGQGLQFLFEYFSETQRNKGNFPGRFSGRQFSNSRSEMNVSTLELGDSALYLCASSLFLAGGGEQYFGPGTRLTVT.

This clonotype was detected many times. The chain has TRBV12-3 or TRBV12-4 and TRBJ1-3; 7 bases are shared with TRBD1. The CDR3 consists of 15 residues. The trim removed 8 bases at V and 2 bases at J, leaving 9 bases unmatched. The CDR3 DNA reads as TGTGCCAGCCATTCGACAGGGAGAGCTGGAAACACCATATATTTT. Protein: CASHSTGRAGNTIYF.

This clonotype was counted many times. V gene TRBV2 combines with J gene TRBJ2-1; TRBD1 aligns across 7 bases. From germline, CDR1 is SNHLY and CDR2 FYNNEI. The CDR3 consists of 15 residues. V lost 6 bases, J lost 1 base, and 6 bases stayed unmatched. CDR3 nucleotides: TGTGCCAGCAGCTCCGGGACAGCTTCCTACAATGAGCAGTTCTTC. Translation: CASSSGTASYNEQFF.

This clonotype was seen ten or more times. The CDR3: CASSEGRIAAADTGELFF. DNA for the CDR3: TGTGCCAGCAGTGAGGGGAGGATCGCTGCCGCGGACACCGGGGAGCTGTTTTTT. V and J are TRBV2 and TRBJ2-2; a weak D match, TRBD2 (6 bases). This CDR3 is 18 amino acids long. The V end lost 3 bases, the J end lost 3 bases, and 20 bases lay between the germline ends. Per germline, CDR1 SNHLY and CDR2 FYNNEI.

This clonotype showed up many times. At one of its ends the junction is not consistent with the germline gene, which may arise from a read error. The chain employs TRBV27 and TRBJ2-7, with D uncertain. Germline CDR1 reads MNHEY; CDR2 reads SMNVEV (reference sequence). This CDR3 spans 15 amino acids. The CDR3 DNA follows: TGTGCCAGCAGCTTATTCTCCGACAAGACCTACGAGCAGTACTTC. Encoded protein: CASSLFSDKTYEQYF.

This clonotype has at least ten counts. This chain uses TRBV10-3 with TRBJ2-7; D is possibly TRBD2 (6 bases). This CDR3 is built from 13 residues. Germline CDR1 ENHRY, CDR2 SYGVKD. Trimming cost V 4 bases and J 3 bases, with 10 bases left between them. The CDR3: CAISVTSSYEQYF. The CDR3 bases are TGTGCCATCAGTGTCACTAGCAGCTACGAGCAGTACTTC.

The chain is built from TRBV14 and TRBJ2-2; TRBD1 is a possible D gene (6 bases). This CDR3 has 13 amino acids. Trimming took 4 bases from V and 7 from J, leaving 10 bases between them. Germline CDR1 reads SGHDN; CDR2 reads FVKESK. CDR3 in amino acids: CASSLGQYGELFF. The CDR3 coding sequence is TGTGCCAGCAGCCTGGGACAATACGGGGAGCTGTTTTTT.

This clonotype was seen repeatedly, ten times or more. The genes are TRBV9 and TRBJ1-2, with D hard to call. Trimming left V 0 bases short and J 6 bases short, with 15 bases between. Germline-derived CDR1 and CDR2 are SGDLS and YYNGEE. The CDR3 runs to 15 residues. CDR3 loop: CASSVEGTNPHGYTF. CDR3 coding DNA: TGTGCCAGCAGCGTAGAGGGTACCAACCCCCATGGCTACACCTTC.

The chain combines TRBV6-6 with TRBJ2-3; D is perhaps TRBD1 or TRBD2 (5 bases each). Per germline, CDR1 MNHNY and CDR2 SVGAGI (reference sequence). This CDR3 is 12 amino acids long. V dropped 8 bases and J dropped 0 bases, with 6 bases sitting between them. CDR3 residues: CASGGSTDTQYF. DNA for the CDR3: TGTGCCAGCGGGGGTAGCACAGATACGCAGTATTTT.

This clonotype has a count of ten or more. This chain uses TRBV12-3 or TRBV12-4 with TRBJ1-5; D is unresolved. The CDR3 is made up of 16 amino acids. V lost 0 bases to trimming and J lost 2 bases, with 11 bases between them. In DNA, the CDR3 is TGTGCCAGCAGTTTAGCCGGGGAGGTTGGCAATCAGCCCCAGCATTTT. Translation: CASSLAGEVGNQPQHF.